Listed below are T cell receptor beta chains from one sample, sequenced in a study of regulatory T cells in long-lasting Graves disease. TCRdb passed the multiplex PCR reads through MiXCR, listing each CDR3 protein once. The sample consists of over 300,000 distinct CDR3 sequences, about 14% of them appearing once. The source was peripheral blood mononuclear cells (PBMCs), collected at new diagnosis, from a patient treated with antithyroid drugs. The source is a female donor with Graves disease. Both conserved end residues are part of each CDR3. A D gene is named only where the DNA matches it firmly. Some rows have no size entry. The others give once, few or many, or a class for an expanded clone.

CDR3nt	CDR3aa	v_gene	j_gene	abundance	d_gene
TGTGCCAGCAGCATCATAGGACAGGGGCCGGACACTGAAAAACTGTTTTTT	CASSIIGQGPDTEKLFF	TRBV7-9	TRBJ1-4	-	TRBD1
TGTGCCAGTAATTCCTGGGGGGACACCATATATTTT	CASNSWGDTIYF	TRBV12-3/TRBV12-4	TRBJ1-3	many	-
TGTGCCAGCTCACGGTCTAAAGGCTATGAGCAGTTCTTC	CASSRSKGYEQFF	TRBV18	TRBJ2-1	few	-
TGCAGTGCTACACCGGGACTCGGCAATCAGCCCCAGCATTTT	CSATPGLGNQPQHF	TRBV20-1	TRBJ1-5	many	-
TGCGCCAGCAGCTTTGACGGTGGAGATACGCAGTATTTT	CASSFDGGDTQYF	TRBV5-1	TRBJ2-3	many	-
TGCGCCAGCAGCCAAGATCGGCGGACTGGTACCGGGGAGCTGTTTTTT	CASSQDRRTGTGELFF	TRBV4-1	TRBJ2-2	-	-
TGTGCCAGCAGTACCCGACATGGGGGAGAGGTCGGGGAGCTGTTTTTT	CASSTRHGGEVGELFF	TRBV7-9	TRBJ2-2	-	-
TGTGCCAGCAGCCACCGGGGACAGCCTAGCACAGATACGCAGTATTTT	CASSHRGQPSTDTQYF	TRBV11-2	TRBJ2-3	many	TRBD1
TGTGCCAGCAGTTACTCGAACTTCCCCTCTGGAAACACCATATATTTT	CASSYSNFPSGNTIYF	TRBV6-2/TRBV6-3	TRBJ1-3	-	-
TGTGCCAGCAGCGTAGGACTAGCGGGAGCAGCCAACGAGCAGTACTTC	CASSVGLAGAANEQYF	TRBV9	TRBJ2-7	-	TRBD2
TGTGCCAGCAGCGCGAGGGGGGACACTGAAGCTTTCTTT	CASSARGDTEAFF	TRBV2	TRBJ1-1	many	-
TGTGCCAGCAGCCCAGGCCAGCGGGAAGAGACCCAGTACTTC	CASSPGQREETQYF	TRBV12-3/TRBV12-4	TRBJ2-5	-	-
TGTGCCAGCAGCTTACCTTTTGGCGGGGACAGTTCCTACGAGCAGTACTTC	CASSLPFGGDSSYEQYF	TRBV7-9	TRBJ2-7	-	-
TGTGCCAGCAGCCCCCGATGGCAGGCTAATAGCAATCAGCCCCAGCATTTT	CASSPRWQANSNQPQHF	TRBV12-3/TRBV12-4	TRBJ1-5	few	-
TGTGCCAGCAGCCAAGACCCCGCAGATACGCAGTATTTT	CASSQDPADTQYF	TRBV14	TRBJ2-3	-	-
TGTGCCAGCACCCCAGGACAAACCTTCGGGGAGCAGTACTTC	CASTPGQTFGEQYF	TRBV2	TRBJ2-7	few	-
TGTGCCAGCAGTTACAGGGTTCAGCCCCAGCATTTT	CASSYRVQPQHF	TRBV28	TRBJ1-5	many	-
TGTGCCAGCAGCTTGGAACCGCGGGAGGGTTTTGGCTTGTACCAAGAGACCCAGTACTTC	CASSLEPREGFGLYQETQYF	TRBV5-5	TRBJ2-5	few	TRBD2
TGTGCCAGCAGCCGCGACGGCGGGGGCCTGGAGACCCAGTACTTC	CASSRDGGGLETQYF	TRBV7-2	TRBJ2-5	once	-
TGCAGTGCCCCCCCGGGACTAGCGAGCGAGCAGTACTTC	CSAPPGLASEQYF	TRBV20-1	TRBJ2-7	many	TRBD2
TGCAGTGCTCCCACTAGCGGTTACAATGAGCAGTTCTTC	CSAPTSGYNEQFF	TRBV20-1	TRBJ2-1	-	TRBD2
TGCAGTGCTAGCGGCTATCTACTTGGGTCGGCCGCTTTCTTT	CSASGYLLGSAAFF	TRBV20-1	TRBJ1-1	many	-
TGTGCCAGCAGCCAATATGAGCCCAGCGGGACCCAGTACTTC	CASSQYEPSGTQYF	TRBV14	TRBJ2-5	few	-
TGTGCCAGCAGCCAAGTTGTAGGACGTGGGGAGCAGTACTTC	CASSQVVGRGEQYF	TRBV7-2	TRBJ2-7	-	-
TGTGCCAGCTGTCGCTCCGGGCAGTCGAGCTCCTACGAGCAGTACTTC	CASCRSGQSSSYEQYF	TRBV27	TRBJ2-7	many	-
TGTGCCATCAGTGAACAGGAAGAGACCCAGTACTTC	CAISEQEETQYF	TRBV10-3	TRBJ2-5	many	-
TGTGCCAGCTCACCAGGCGGGGCGATGGAAGGAAAACTGTTTTTT	CASSPGGAMEGKLFF	TRBV18	TRBJ1-4	many	-
TGTGCCAGCGTCGCAGAGCAGGACTTCTATGGCCACACCTTC	CASVAEQDFYGHTF	TRBV2	TRBJ1-2	-	-
TGTGCCAGCTCCGAGGGCCGAGGGACGCAGTATTTT	CASSEGRGTQYF	TRBV28	TRBJ2-3	-	-
TGCAGTGCCCCACCCGGGACTAATAAAAACATTCAGTACTTC	CSAPPGTNKNIQYF	TRBV20-1	TRBJ2-4	-	TRBD2
TGTGCCAGCAGCGCCTCACTCCACTCTGGAAACACCATATATTTT	CASSASLHSGNTIYF	TRBV7-2	TRBJ1-3	-	-
TGTGCCAGCAGCTTACACGCAAGTGGAAACACCATATATTTT	CASSLHASGNTIYF	TRBV7-2	TRBJ1-3	many	-
TGTGCCACCAGCAGGGGGGGGGGACAGGCCACCGGGGAGCTGTTTTTT	CATSRGGGQATGELFF	TRBV15	TRBJ2-2	many	-
TGCGCCAGCAGCCCGGGCCGGGGCGCAGATACGCAGTATTTT	CASSPGRGADTQYF	TRBV5-1	TRBJ2-3	many	-
TGCAGCGTTACACAGGCGGGAAACACTGAAGCTTTCTTT	CSVTQAGNTEAFF	TRBV29-1	TRBJ1-1	many	-
TGTGCCAGCAGCCGAATGACAGGATCTAACTATGGCTACACCTTC	CASSRMTGSNYGYTF	TRBV3-1	TRBJ1-2	many	-
TGTGCCAGCACCCGGTCGGGCACCGGGGAGCTGTTTTTT	CASTRSGTGELFF	TRBV28	TRBJ2-2	many	-
TGTGCCACCAGCAGAGATCAGTTAGTAGCGAAGGACACAGATACGCAGTATTTT	CATSRDQLVAKDTDTQYF	TRBV15	TRBJ2-3	many	-
TGTGCCAGCAGCCAAGACGCGGGGGTGGGGTACTATGGCTACACCTTC	CASSQDAGVGYYGYTF	TRBV14	TRBJ1-2	-	-
TGCAGTGCTAGAGATTCGAGGGATTCGGAGGTGGTCATGCATATGCCCCAGCATTTT	CSARDSRDSEVVMHMPQHF	TRBV20-1	TRBJ1-5	many	-
TGTGCCAGCAGCCGTAACGAATTCTATGGCTACACCTTC	CASSRNEFYGYTF	TRBV11-2	TRBJ1-2	many	-
TGTGCCAGCAGCGCCAACAGGGCGCCTAAGGTCAACACCGGGGAGCTGTTTTTT	CASSANRAPKVNTGELFF	TRBV2	TRBJ2-2	many	-
TGTGCCAGCAGTTACGACAGACCCACCGGGGAGCTGTTTTTT	CASSYDRPTGELFF	TRBV6-2/TRBV6-3	TRBJ2-2	few	-
TGTGCCAGCAGCCCACAGGTCGGTCTTACGAGGGGGAACACTGAAGCTTTCTTT	CASSPQVGLTRGNTEAFF	TRBV7-2	TRBJ1-1	many	-
TGTGCCAGCAGCCCCCGGACTAGCGGGAGTCTACTCTACGAGCAGTACTTC	CASSPRTSGSLLYEQYF	TRBV28	TRBJ2-7	many	TRBD2
TGTGCCAGCAGCATGGGACAGGGCCCTTCACCCCTCCACTTT	CASSMGQGPSPLHF	TRBV5-5	TRBJ1-6	-	TRBD1
TGTGCCAGTAGTATGGGGACAGGGTACACAGATACGCAGTATTTT	CASSMGTGYTDTQYF	TRBV19	TRBJ2-3	-	TRBD1
TGTGCCAGCAGTCTCCGACAGGCCACTGGGAATAATTCACCCCTCCACTTT	CASSLRQATGNNSPLHF	TRBV27	TRBJ1-6	many	-
TGTGCCAGCAGCGCCCGGGGGGCAGATACGCAGTATTTT	CASSARGADTQYF	TRBV2	TRBJ2-3	many	TRBD2
TGTGCCAGCAGCTTAACAGGGATGAGCAATCAGCCCCAGCATTTT	CASSLTGMSNQPQHF	TRBV5-5	TRBJ1-5	many	-
TGTGCCAGTAGTGTTAAGTCCGGGACAGGGGAGTACAATGAGCAGTTCTTC	CASSVKSGTGEYNEQFF	TRBV19	TRBJ2-1	many	TRBD1
TGTGCCAGCAGCCCCGGGGCCACCGGACATGGCTACACCTTC	CASSPGATGHGYTF	TRBV28	TRBJ1-2	many	-
TGCGCCAGCAGCCTGGAAGGGACAGGGTCTGGGTACGAGCAGTACTTC	CASSLEGTGSGYEQYF	TRBV5-1	TRBJ2-7	-	TRBD1